A selection of T cell receptor beta chains follows, all from one sample in a study of cytomegalovirus exposure and HLA in healthy donors. Profiled with immunoSEQ multiplex PCR; TCRdb holds only in-frame clones, not every one. Here the sample spans roughly 140,000 clones, about 80% being singletons. The material sequenced was PBMCs. The source of these receptors is a woman aged 55-70 years in good health and CMV-seropositive. Both conserved end residues are part of each CDR3. D genes are given only for firm matches. Not every row has a clone size; where given, it reads once, few, many or a size class.

d_gene | abundance | j_gene | v_gene | CDR3nt | CDR3aa
- | - | TRBJ1-4 | TRBV6-5 | TGTGCCAGCAGTTCCGGGGGTCAGAATGAAAAACTGTTTTTT | CASSSGGQNEKLFF
- | - | TRBJ1-2 | TRBV28 | TGTGCCAGCAGTTTGAACAGGGACGGCTACACCTTC | CASSLNRDGYTF
- | - | TRBJ1-1 | TRBV5-1 | TGCGCCAGCAAGACAGCCAACACTGAAGCTTTCTTT | CASKTANTEAFF
- | - | TRBJ2-1 | TRBV29-1 | TGCAGCTTCTCTCTAGCGATAAGTAATGAGCAGTTCTTC | CSFSLAISNEQFF
TRBD1 | few | TRBJ2-5 | TRBV7-3 | TGTGCCAGCAGCCCTACAGGGGGATTCGAGACCCAGTACTTC | CASSPTGGFETQYF
TRBD2 | - | TRBJ2-7 | TRBV18 | TGTGCCAGCTCACGGCTGGGGAGGGAGGCCTACGAGCAGTACTTC | CASSRLGREAYEQYF
TRBD1 | - | TRBJ2-2 | TRBV28 | TGTGCCAGCACTCAGGGGGCGGGCACCGGGGAGCTGTTTTTT | CASTQGAGTGELFF
- | - | TRBJ2-5 | TRBV7-9 | TGTGCCAGCAGCTTAAATCGTATCGGGGAGACCCAGTACTTC | CASSLNRIGETQYF
TRBD2 | - | TRBJ2-7 | TRBV5-5 | TGTGCCAGCAGCTCCCAGCGGGAGCGCCACGAGCAGTACTTC | CASSSQRERHEQYF
TRBD2 | - | TRBJ2-7 | TRBV28 | TGTGCCAGCAGTTTGGGGGGGGGAGGCTACGAGCAGTACTTC | CASSLGGGGYEQYF
- | - | TRBJ1-3 | TRBV29-1 | TGCAGCGTTGGGACAGAAGGAAACACCATATATTTT | CSVGTEGNTIYF
- | - | TRBJ1-2 | TRBV30 | TGTGCCTGGAGTCCAGACCTCCCGACTAGGGGCTACACCTTC | CAWSPDLPTRGYTF
TRBD2 | - | TRBJ2-7 | TRBV30 | TGTGCCTGGAGTGGCGGACTAGCGGCCGCGCAGTACTTC | CAWSGGLAAAQYF
- | - | TRBJ2-4 | TRBV30 | TGTGCCTGGAGTGACCCGGGTTCAGCCAAAAACATTCAGTACTTC | CAWSDPGSAKNIQYF
- | - | TRBJ2-7 | TRBV29-1 | TGCAGCGTTCAAGTGGCGGGGTCCTACGAGCAGTACTTC | CSVQVAGSYEQYF
TRBD1 | - | TRBJ1-5 | TRBV30 | TGTGCCTGGAGCGACAGGGGGTTAAATCAGCCCCAGCATTTT | CAWSDRGLNQPQHF
- | - | TRBJ2-5 | TRBV19 | TGTGCCAGTAGTGCCTCTAGCTCAGTTCGAGAGACCCAGTACTTC | CASSASSSVRETQYF
- | - | TRBJ2-5 | TRBV10-1 | TGCGCCAACTACAGGGAGCGCCCCTCGGACCTAGCGGATACGCAAGTTGAAGGGACCCAGTACTTC | CANYRERPSDLADTQVEGTQYF
- | - | TRBJ1-2 | TRBV29-1 | TGCAGCCTGCGGAGCAACTATGGCTACACCTTC | CSLRSNYGYTF
- | - | TRBJ2-1 | TRBV30 | TGTGCCTGGACCCCCATTGCGCCTTCCTACAATGAGCAGTTCTTC | CAWTPIAPSYNEQFF
- | few | TRBJ1-1 | TRBV20-1 | TGCAGTGCACGGCAGGACACTGAAGCTTTCTTT | CSARQDTEAFF
- | - | TRBJ2-7 | TRBV5-6 | TGTGCCAGCAGCATGTCCGGACTCTCCTACGAGCAGTACTTC | CASSMSGLSYEQYF
TRBD1 | - | TRBJ2-3 | TRBV6-5 | TGTGCCAGCAGGGGGACAGGCACAGATACGCAGTATTTT | CASRGTGTDTQYF
- | - | TRBJ2-3 | TRBV7-2 | TGTGCCAGCAGCTCGGAGGTTTACACAGATACGCAGTATTTT | CASSSEVYTDTQYF
- | - | TRBJ1-2 | TRBV4-1 | TGCGCCAGCAGCCAAGTGCGGGGGTTGGATGGCTACACCTTC | CASSQVRGLDGYTF
- | - | TRBJ2-7 | TRBV7-2 | TGTGCCAGCAGCTTAATAACTAGCCCCTACGAGCAGTACTTC | CASSLITSPYEQYF
- | - | TRBJ2-3 | TRBV30 | TGTGCCTGGAGTGTCGCGGGTCCGGATACGCAGTATTTT | CAWSVAGPDTQYF
- | - | TRBJ1-5 | TRBV15 | TGTGCCACCAGCAGAGATGGAGCGGGGGGCGAGCCCCAGCATTTT | CATSRDGAGGEPQHF
- | - | TRBJ2-7 | TRBV4-2 | TGTGCCAGCAGCCAAGACCCCGGGGATAGCTACGAGCAGTACTTC | CASSQDPGDSYEQYF
- | few | TRBJ2-5 | TRBV5-1 | TGCGCCAGCAGCTTCGGAGAGAAAGAGACCCAGTACTTC | CASSFGEKETQYF
TRBD2 | few | TRBJ2-1 | TRBV5-4 | TGTGCCAGCAGCCCTGACCTAGCGGTATACAATGAGCAGTTCTTC | CASSPDLAVYNEQFF
TRBD1 | - | TRBJ2-5 | TRBV5-8 | TGTGCCAGCAGCTCCGGACAGGGGGCCGAAGAGACCCAGTACTTC | CASSSGQGAEETQYF